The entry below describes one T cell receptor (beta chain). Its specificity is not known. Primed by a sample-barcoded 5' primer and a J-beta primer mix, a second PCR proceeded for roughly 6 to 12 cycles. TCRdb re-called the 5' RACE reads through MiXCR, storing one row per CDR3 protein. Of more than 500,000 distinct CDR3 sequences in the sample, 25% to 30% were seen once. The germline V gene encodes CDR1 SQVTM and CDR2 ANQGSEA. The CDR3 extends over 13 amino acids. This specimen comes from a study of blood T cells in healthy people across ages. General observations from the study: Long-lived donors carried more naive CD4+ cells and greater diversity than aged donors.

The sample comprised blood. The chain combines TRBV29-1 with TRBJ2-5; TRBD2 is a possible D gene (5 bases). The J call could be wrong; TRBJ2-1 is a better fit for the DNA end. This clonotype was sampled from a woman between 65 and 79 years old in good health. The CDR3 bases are TGCAGCGTTGAGGCCTCTAGCAGCTATGAGCAGTTCTTC. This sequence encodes CSVEASSSYEQFF.